A single sample is the source of the 27 T cell receptor beta chains below, sequenced in a study of metastatic and nonmetastatic thyroid tumors. Thyroid surgery was performed in patients who had received no treatment beforehand. TCRdb re-called clones from the PCR reads using MiXCR. The table has about 69,000 clones, 13% to 15% seen once. Sequenced sample: blood. All receptors derive from a male donor with papillary thyroid cancer or a benign thyroid nodule (not recorded which). Some clones in this sample may be carry-over from other donors' samples.

This clone was seen at least ten times. The J gene is TRBJ1-2, the V gene TRBV9; TRBD1 matches 10 bases. V lost 0 bases, J lost 8 bases, and 7 bases stayed unmatched. The CDR3 is 15 amino acids. CDR1 SGDLS and CDR2 YYNGEE come from the germline V gene. The CDR3 nucleotides read TGTGCCAGCAGCGTAGAGGGGACAGGGGCGTACGGCTACACCTTC. Translation: CASSVEGTGAYGYTF.

Ten or more counts support this clone. At one of its ends the junction is not consistent with the germline gene, which may arise from a read error. This chain connects TRBV6-1 to TRBJ2-2; possible D gene TRBD1, 6 bases. The germline gives CDR1 MNHNS, CDR2 SASEGT. This CDR3 comprises 15 residues. As DNA, the CDR3 is TGTGCCACCAGTCGGGACACCCTTTTGACCGGGGAGCTGTTTTTT. This gives the protein CATSRDTLLTGELFF.

The V call is TRBV5-1, the J call TRBJ1-2, with 9 bases identical to TRBD1. The V and J ends lost 3 bases and 4 bases, in that order; junction bases with no gene match: 7. Germline CDR1 and CDR2: SGHRS and YFSETQ. The CDR3 spans 15 residues. The chain's CDR3 is CASSSQGACVYGYTF. CDR3 DNA sequence: TGCGCCAGCAGCTCACAGGGGGCATGTGTCTATGGCTACACCTTC. Full variable domain (remainder filled in from reference TRBV5-1 and TRBJ1-2): KAGVTQTPRYLIKTRGQQVTLSCSPISGHRSVSWYQQTPGQGLQFLFEYFSETQRNKGNFPGRFSGRQFSNSRSEMNVSTLELGDSALYLCASSSQGACVYGYTFGSGTRLTVV.

This clone was picked up many times. Different DNA sequences within this sample yield the same CDR3. The DNA of the CDR3 is TGTGCCATCAGTGAGTCGACGGGCACAGATACGCAGTATTTT. Its protein product is CAISESTGTDTQYF. The gene calls are TRBV10-3 and TRBJ2-3; no clear D gene. In germline, CDR1 is ENHRY, CDR2 SYGVKD. V lost 0 bases and J lost 1, with 5 bases in between. The length of the CDR3 is 14 residues.

This clone was observed at least ten times. The CDR3 here is CASSESGQGWEPLHF. DNA of the CDR3: TGTGCCAGCAGTGAATCAGGGCAGGGGTGGGAACCCCTCCACTTT. This chain links TRBV25-1 with TRBJ1-6, with D possibly matching TRBD1 (6 bases). The V and J ends lost 1 base and 12 bases respectively, with 16 bases between them. Germline CDR1 MGHDK, CDR2 SYGVNS. CDR3 length: 15 amino acids.

This clone showed up many times. V usage is TRBV7-8 and J usage is TRBJ2-4; D is perhaps TRBD1 (6 bases). Germline V gives CDR1 SGHVS, CDR2 FQNEAQ. The CDR3 is made up of 17 amino acids. V was shortened by 0 bases and J by 0 bases, with 12 bases between the two germline ends. In nucleotides, the CDR3 is TGTGCCAGCAGCTTAGCGAGGGGACATATAGCCAAAAACATTCAGTACTTC. It yields the protein CASSLARGHIAKNIQYF.

This clone was recorded at least ten times. This chain uses TRBV19 with TRBJ1-4, with 7 bases that match TRBD1. The J segment lost 1 base and the V segment lost 5 bases, leaving 4 bases of the junction unmatched. The CDR3 is 15 amino acids. Germline V gene lookup returns CDR1 LNHDA and CDR2 SQIVND (reference sequence). The CDR3 DNA is TGTGCCAGTAGTCCCTACAGGGGAACTAATGAAAAACTGTTTTTT. Its translation is CASSPYRGTNEKLFF.

A note on this clone: The junction and the germline gene differ at one end; a read error may be behind it. The V gene is TRBV5-6, the J gene TRBJ1-6; D not resolved. The CDR3 extends over 14 amino acids. Germline assignment: CDR1 SGHDT and CDR2 YYEEEE. CDR3 residues: CASILASDGAPLHF. In nucleotides, the CDR3 is TGTGCCAGCATCTTGGCCTCTGATGGAGCACCCCTCCACTTT.

This clone was found many times. This sequence joins TRBV2 and TRBJ1-4; no definite D call. Looked up from germline, CDR1 is SNHLY and CDR2 is FYNNEI. This CDR3 comprises 15 residues. V was trimmed by 6 bases and J by 0 bases, leaving 11 bases between them. The CDR3 coding sequence is TGTGCCAGCAGCGATACTAGTTCAACTAATGAAAAACTGTTTTTT. Translating gives CASSDTSSTNEKLFF.

This clone was observed many times. The chain is built from TRBV30 and TRBJ2-5; D uncertain. The germline V gene encodes CDR1 GTSNPN and CDR2 SVGIG (reference sequence). The ends were cut back, 1 base at V and 2 bases at J, with 5 bases in the middle. CDR3 size: 12 residues. CDR3 sequence (DNA): TGTGCCTGGAGTGGACAACAAGAGACCCAGTACTTC. Amino acids: CAWSGQQETQYF.

This clone was counted ten times or more. The CDR3 nucleotides read TGTGCCAGCAGCTTCGTCAGACAAGAGACCCAGTACTTC. Translating gives CASSFVRQETQYF. The V and J genes are TRBV7-3 and TRBJ2-5; D gene uncertain. This CDR3 has 13 residues. Trimming stripped 3 bases from V and 2 bases from J, with 7 bases between. Germline values: CDR1 SGHTA, CDR2 FQGTGA.

The table lists this clone with a count of one. A read error may produce the germline difference seen at one junction end. The rearrangement joins TRBV28 to TRBJ2-5; 9 bases fit TRBD2. CDR1 is MDHEN and CDR2 is SYDVKM in the germline V gene. CDR3 length: 18 amino acids. This CDR3 is CASLPALGIAGAGENQYF. CDR3 bases: TGTGCCAGCCTACCCGCCCTGGGAATAGCGGGAGCGGGAGAGAACCAGTACTTC. Based on the CDR3 plus reference TRBV28 and TRBJ2-5, the full variable domain is DVKVTQSSRYLVKRTGEKVFLECVQDMDHENMFWYRQDPGLGLRLIYFSYDVKMKEKGDIPEGYSVSREKKERFSLILESASTNQTSMYLCASLPALGIAGAGENQYFGPGTRLLVL.

The rearrangement uses TRBV20-1 and TRBJ1-2; maybe TRBD1 (5 bases). Germline CDR1 and CDR2: DFQATT and SNEGSKA (reference sequence). The CDR3 is 14 residues long. V gave up 5 bases and J gave up 0 bases, with 13 bases separating them. Written as DNA, the CDR3 is TGCAGTGCTCGCCCCGGGACCGCTAACTATGGCTACACCTTC. It encodes CSARPGTANYGYTF.

This clone was found many times. Likely a read error: the CDR3 ends without its conserved phenylalanine or tryptophan. This chain uses TRBV7-9 with TRBJ2-1, with 7 nucleotides matching TRBD1. Germline V gene sequence: CDR1 SEHNR, CDR2 FQNEAQ (reference sequence). The CDR3 length is 16 residues. Germline trimming cut 1 base from V and 2 bases from J; bases unmatched to any gene: 5. Here the CDR3 DNA reads TGTGCCAGCAGCTTAGTACAGGGGCGACCCTACAATGAGCAGTTCCTC. Residues: CASSLVQGRPYNEQFL.

This clone occurred many times. A much larger clone is a single base away; this may be a read error. J is TRBJ1-5 and V is TRBV12-3 or TRBV12-4; the D is unclear. The length of the CDR3 is 15 residues. The CDR3 spells CASSLSGLGNQLQHF. The CDR3 coding sequence is TGTGCCAGCAGTTTATCGGGTTTGGGCAATCAGCTCCAGCATTTT.

The V gene is TRBV7-8, the J gene TRBJ1-3, with D maybe TRBD1 (6 bases). Trimming pared 5 bases from V and 2 bases from J, leaving 19 bases between. CDR3 length: 17 residues. Germline V gives CDR1 SGHVS, CDR2 FQNEAQ. Written as DNA, the CDR3 is TGTGCCAGCAGCGCCTACTTCAGGGGAGTCCCTGGAAACACCATATATTTT. As protein: CASSAYFRGVPGNTIYF.

This clone was seen at least ten times. The V gene is TRBV28, the J gene TRBJ2-7; possibly TRBD1 for D (6 bases). This CDR3 spans 13 amino acids. The germline gives CDR1 MDHEN, CDR2 SYDVKM. V was cut by 5 bases and J by 2 bases, with 10 bases left in between. The CDR3 region has the DNA TGTGCCAGCAGTATAGGGACACCCTACGAGCAGTACTTC. It translates to CASSIGTPYEQYF.

As for this clone: It may be a read error: a sequence one base away is much more abundant. The chain recombines TRBV13 with TRBJ2-1; TRBD2 matches at 15 bases. The CDR3 consists of 16 residues. Germline CDR1 is PRHDT and CDR2 is FYEKMQ (reference sequence). CDR3 in DNA: TGTGCCAGCAGCCCCGGACTAGCGGGAGGGCCGGGGGAGCAGCTCTTC. It encodes CASSPGLAGGPGEQLF. Based on the CDR3 plus reference TRBV13 and TRBJ2-1, the full variable domain is AAGVIQSPRHLIKEKRETATLKCYPIPRHDTVYWYQQGPGQDPQFLISFYEKMQSDKGSIPDRFSAQQFSDYHSELNMSSLELGDSALYFCASSPGLAGGPGEQLFGPGTRLTVL.

In its sample, this clone was seen many times. The V call is TRBV18, the J call TRBJ2-5; 8 nucleotides agree with TRBD1. The CDR3 is 15 residues long. With V trimmed by 0 bases and J by 0 bases, 0 bases remained unmatched. Germline V lookup: CDR1 KGHSH, CDR2 LQKENI. CDR3 in DNA: TGTGCCAGCTCACCACCGACAGGGGACCAAGAGACCCAGTACTTC. Amino acid sequence: CASSPPTGDQETQYF.

The sample holds a few counts of this clone. The rearrangement links TRBV28 to TRBJ2-5; 7 positions match TRBD1. Germline trimming cut 7 bases from V and 2 bases from J; bases unmatched to any gene: 16. Looked up from germline, CDR1 is MDHEN and CDR2 is SYDVKM. The CDR3 runs to 17 residues. The CDR3 sequence: CASTDKLVTGDQETQYF. The CDR3 DNA is TGTGCCAGCACCGACAAACTCGTTACAGGGGATCAAGAGACCCAGTACTTC. Together with reference TRBV28 and TRBJ2-5, the CDR3 gives the full variable domain: DVKVTQSSRYLVKRTGEKVFLECVQDMDHENMFWYRQDPGLGLRLIYFSYDVKMKEKGDIPEGYSVSREKKERFSLILESASTNQTSMYLCASTDKLVTGDQETQYFGPGTRLLVL.

This clone occurred a few times. V is TRBV6-1 and J is TRBJ1-2, with D perhaps matching TRBD1 (6 bases). With 1 base removed from V and 8 bases from J, the gap between germline ends came to 11 bases. Germline lookup yields CDR1 MNHNS and CDR2 SASEGT. The CDR3 sequence is 13 residues long. The DNA for the CDR3 is TGTGCCAGCAGTGAAGTCAGGGGAAAGGGCTACACCTTC. This gives the protein CASSEVRGKGYTF.

The chain carries TRBV21-1 and TRBJ2-3; TRBD1 is the table's D call, not checked against the DNA. TRBV21-1 is a pseudogene locus. The CDR3 length is 19 residues. CDR3 sequence: CASRLSPGQGLLITDTQYF. In nucleotides, the CDR3 is TGTGCCAGCAGGCTGAGTCCGGGACAGGGGCTTCTAATCACAGATACGCAGTATTTT.

In its sample, this clone was seen many times. CDR3 sequence reads: CASSVLQGGAETQYF. DNA of the CDR3: TGTGCCAGCAGCGTACTACAGGGGGGTGCGGAGACCCAGTACTTC. The genes are TRBV2 and TRBJ2-5, with 8 bases that match TRBD1. The germline V gene encodes CDR1 SNHLY and CDR2 FYNNEI. With V trimmed by 6 bases and J by 5 bases, 11 bases remained unmatched. The CDR3 is 15 amino acids.

This clone occurred many times. A much bigger clone sits one base away, suggesting this may be a read error. The same CDR3 also results from other DNA sequences found in this sample. The chain couples TRBV5-1 to TRBJ2-1; the match to TRBD1 covers 9 bases. Germline V gene sequence: CDR1 SGHRS, CDR2 YFSETQ. The CDR3 totals 15 residues. The CDR3 here is CASSSGQGLNNEQFF. CDR3 bases: TGCGCCAGCAGCTCGGGACAGGGTCTTAACAATGAGCAGTTCTTT.

This clone was counted a few times. The rearrangement links TRBV27 to TRBJ2-7; weak D call: TRBD2 (6 bases). V was trimmed by 7 bases and J by 1 base, leaving 23 bases between them. Germline-derived CDR1 and CDR2 are MNHEY and SMNVEV (reference sequence). This CDR3 has 17 residues. Here the CDR3 reads CASTPRTIGGYSYEQYF. Here the CDR3 DNA reads TGTGCCAGCACCCCCAGGACTATTGGCGGTTATTCCTACGAGCAGTACTTC.

This clone was seen only a few times. A single base separates this from a much larger clone, so it may be a read error. The chain joins TRBV7-9 to TRBJ1-5, with D hard to call. Germline lookup yields CDR1 SEHNR and CDR2 FQNEAQ (reference sequence). This CDR3 spans 12 amino acids. V lost 4 bases and J lost 7, with 8 bases in between. The CDR3 region has the DNA TGTGCCAGCAGCTCTTCCTTCCAGCCCCAGCATTTT. It is translated as CASSSSFQPQHF. Complete variable domain (other parts from reference TRBV7-9 and TRBJ1-5): DTGVSQNPRHKITKRGQNVTFRCDPISEHNRLYWYRQTLGQGPEFLTYFQNEAQLEKSRLLSDRFSAERPKGSFSTLEIQRTEQGDSAMYLCASSSSFQPQHFGDGTRLSIL.

Ten or more counts support this clone. This chain connects TRBV28 to TRBJ2-1; 7 bases line up with TRBD2. With V trimmed by 5 bases and J by 2 bases, 24 bases remained unmatched. The CDR3 totals 21 residues. Germline V CDR1 and CDR2: MDHEN, SYDVKM. The CDR3, as DNA: TGTGCCAGCAGTCCCCCCTTCAGCGGGACCTCGTTTGGGATCACCTACAATGAGCAGTTCTTC. It yields the protein CASSPPFSGTSFGITYNEQFF.